What follows is one TCR beta chain and its context. These data belong to a study of shared clonotypes between healthy human individuals. Generated by immunoSEQ multiplex PCR, the TCRdb table keeps only in-frame clones and is missing some. Of around 100,000 clones in the sample, 67% were seen once. The CDR3 is made up of 17 amino acids. With 1 base clipped from V and 5 bases from J, the junction kept 5 bases outside the gene matches. In germline, CDR1 is LNHDA, CDR2 SQIVND (reference sequence). Material: memory CD8+ T cells sorted from blood. Subset meaning: CD45RO+ cells pooled with CCR7-negative TemRA cells. The receptor was derived from a woman in her thirties in good health. The gene calls are TRBV19 and TRBJ2-1, with 13 bases aligning to TRBD2. CDR3 coding DNA: TGTGCCAGTAGTATAGGGGAAGGACTAGCGGGAGACAATGAGCAGTTCTTC. Its translation: CASSIGEGLAGDNEQFF.